These T cell receptor beta chains were read from a single sample in a study of vaccination and CD4 T cells after COVID-19. Using its own MiXCR run on the PCR reads, TCRdb lists one record per CDR3 protein. The table shows approximately 10,000 distinct CDR3 sequences, with about 55% occurring only once. Antigens of these TCRs are unknown. The sample was CD4+ T cells from blood, cultured in vitro. Source of these receptors: a human donor who had recovered from COVID-19. CDR3s include the opening cysteine and the closing phenylalanine or tryptophan. D genes are given only for firm matches. Not all rows give a size; the values are once, few, many and, for expanded clones, a class.

NA,TRBV19,NA,TRBJ2-7,CASSIGVIYEQYF,TGTGCCAGTAGTATCGGGGTAATCTACGAGCAGTACTTC
NA,TRBV11-2,NA,TRBJ1-6,CASSLGFQVNSPLHF,TGTGCCAGCAGCTTGGGTTTCCAGGTGAATTCACCCCTCCACTTT
NA,TRBV6-1,NA,TRBJ2-2,CASSDYSYTGELFF,TGTGCCAGCAGTGACTACAGCTATACCGGGGAGCTGTTTTTT
NA,TRBV11-2,NA,TRBJ1-2,CASSPRGENYGYTF,TGTGCCAGCAGCCCACGAGGGGAGAACTATGGCTACACCTTC
NA,TRBV7-7,NA,TRBJ2-5,CASSLLGEGETQYF,TGTGCCAGCAGCTTATTAGGGGAAGGGGAGACCCAGTACTTC
few,TRBV10-3,TRBD2,TRBJ2-2,CATAVGGGTGELFF,TGTGCCACGGCCGTAGGCGGGGGCACCGGGGAGCTGTTTTTT
NA,TRBV15,TRBD1,TRBJ1-1,CATSRDLSGGDTEAFF,TGTGCCACCAGCAGAGATCTGTCAGGGGGGGACACTGAAGCTTTCTTT
NA,TRBV19,TRBD1,TRBJ1-1,CASSNDRGNTEAFF,TGTGCCAGTAGTAACGACAGGGGGAACACTGAAGCTTTCTTT
NA,TRBV12-3/TRBV12-4,TRBD1,TRBJ2-7,CASSPDRGDGEQYF,TGTGCCAGCAGTCCGGACAGGGGGGATGGGGAGCAGTACTTC
NA,TRBV18,TRBD1,TRBJ1-2,CASSRTGERNGYTF,TGTGCCAGCTCCCGCACAGGGGAGCGGAATGGCTACACCTTC
NA,TRBV4-1,TRBD1,TRBJ2-7,CASSSWTGAYEQYF,TGCGCCAGCAGCTCGTGGACAGGGGCCTACGAGCAGTACTTC
NA,TRBV7-2,NA,TRBJ1-2,CASSAYREGYTF,TGTGCCAGCAGCGCGTATCGGGAGGGCTACACCTTC
once,TRBV12-3/TRBV12-4,NA,TRBJ1-2,CASSLSVGYGYTF,TGTGCCAGCAGTTTATCAGTGGGCTATGGCTACACCTTC
NA,TRBV6-5,NA,TRBJ1-5,CASSYSMGGNQPQHF,TGTGCCAGCAGTTACTCGATGGGGGGGAACCAGCCCCAGCATTTT
NA,TRBV5-6,NA,TRBJ2-7,CASSVRDEQYF,TGTGCCAGCAGCGTCAGGGACGAGCAGTACTTC
NA,TRBV10-3,TRBD2,TRBJ2-1,CAISEGLAGGNEQFF,TGTGCCATCAGTGAGGGACTAGCGGGGGGTAATGAGCAGTTCTTC
NA,TRBV6-2/TRBV6-3,TRBD2,TRBJ2-2,CATRLAGENTGELFF,TGTGCCACCAGACTAGCGGGGGAGAACACCGGGGAGCTGTTTTTT
NA,TRBV19,TRBD2,TRBJ2-7,CASSWLAGGNYEQYF,TGTGCCAGTAGTTGGCTGGCGGGGGGCAATTACGAGCAGTACTTC
NA,TRBV6-5,NA,TRBJ1-4,CASSYGPGKLFF,TGTGCCAGCAGTTACGGTCCCGGAAAACTGTTTTTT
NA,TRBV9,TRBD1,TRBJ1-5,CASSATTGERQPQHF,TGTGCCAGCAGCGCGACAACAGGGGAGAGACAGCCCCAGCATTTT
NA,TRBV19,NA,TRBJ2-1,CASSMQANPYNEQFF,TGTGCCAGTAGTATGCAGGCGAACCCCTACAATGAGCAGTTCTTC
NA,TRBV7-9,NA,TRBJ1-5,CASSLGVNQPQHF,TGTGCCAGCAGCTTAGGGGTCAATCAGCCCCAGCATTTT
once,TRBV20-1,NA,TRBJ2-4,CSASRGAKNIQYF,TGCAGTGCTTCTAGGGGAGCCAAAAACATTCAGTACTTC
NA,TRBV7-8,NA,TRBJ2-3,CASQMELVPSTDTQYF,TGTGCCAGTCAAATGGAACTAGTTCCTAGCACAGATACGCAGTATTTT
NA,TRBV24-1,NA,TRBJ2-7,CATSEPAGGGAYEQYF,TGTGCCACCAGTGAACCTGCAGGTGGAGGGGCCTACGAGCAGTACTTC
NA,TRBV28,NA,TRBJ1-6,CASSIGGAVPSNSPLHF,TGTGCCAGCAGCATCGGGGGGGCAGTCCCGAGTAATTCACCCCTCCACTTT
few,TRBV6-2/TRBV6-3,NA,TRBJ1-5,CASSYSQGESQPQHF,TGTGCCAGCAGTTACTCCCAGGGAGAGAGTCAGCCCCAGCATTTT
NA,TRBV7-2,NA,TRBJ1-5,CASSLGTINQPQHF,TGTGCCAGCAGCTTAGGGACAATCAATCAGCCCCAGCATTTT
NA,TRBV4-1,NA,TRBJ1-2,CASSRDLGHGYTF,TGCGCCAGCAGCCGAGATTTGGGTCATGGCTACACCTTC
NA,TRBV29-1,NA,TRBJ2-7,CSAGEQGWGEQYF,TGCAGTGCAGGTGAACAGGGTTGGGGAGAGCAGTACTTC
NA,TRBV18,TRBD1,TRBJ1-1,CASSQLGQGMANTEAFF,TGTGCCAGCTCACAGCTTGGACAGGGGATGGCGAACACTGAAGCTTTCTTT
NA,TRBV2,TRBD1,TRBJ1-2,CASRGQGGGYTF,TGTGCCAGCAGGGGACAGGGGGGTGGCTACACCTTC
NA,TRBV20-1,NA,TRBJ1-1,CSARDGIGGMNTEAFF,TGCAGTGCTAGAGATGGAATAGGAGGAATGAACACTGAAGCTTTCTTT
NA,TRBV6-1,NA,TRBJ1-2,CASTSTPGTLNYGYTF,TGTGCCAGCACTTCAACCCCAGGGACCCTTAACTATGGCTACACCTTC
NA,TRBV21-1,NA,TRBJ1-6,CARTRDKTSSYNSPLHF,TGTGCCAGGACTAGGGACAAAACGAGCTCCTATAATTCACCCCTCCACTTT
few,TRBV7-2,NA,TRBJ1-1,CASSFADTEAFF,TGTGCCAGCAGCTTTGCGGACACTGAAGCTTTCTTT
NA,TRBV6-2/TRBV6-3,NA,TRBJ1-1,CASNEDKNTEAFF,TGTGCCAGCAACGAAGACAAGAACACTGAAGCTTTCTTT
NA,TRBV12-3/TRBV12-4,TRBD1,TRBJ1-1,CASSRTGGTEAFF,TGTGCCAGCAGCAGGACAGGGGGTACTGAAGCTTTCTTT
NA,TRBV20-1,TRBD2,TRBJ2-1,CSAEESLRGSFNEQFF,TGCAGTGCTGAAGAGAGTTTGCGGGGGTCGTTCAATGAGCAGTTCTTC
few,TRBV30,NA,TRBJ1-2,CAWRTEGRAYGYTF,TGTGCCTGGAGAACCGAAGGGAGGGCCTATGGCTACACCTTC
NA,TRBV15,NA,TRBJ2-7,CATSSDNGASYEQYF,TGTGCCACCAGCAGCGACAACGGGGCTTCCTACGAGCAGTACTTC
few,TRBV10-3,NA,TRBJ1-2,CAISPGTQGYTF,TGTGCCATCAGTCCCGGGACTCAGGGCTACACCTTC
medium-sized,TRBV10-1,NA,TRBJ2-2,CASSDPSKTNTGELFF,TGCGCCAGCAGTGATCCGTCAAAAACTAACACCGGGGAGCTGTTTTTT
NA,TRBV5-1,NA,TRBJ1-1,CASSGQKAGDTEAFF,TGCGCCAGCAGCGGCCAGAAAGCTGGAGACACTGAAGCTTTCTTT
NA,TRBV19,NA,TRBJ1-2,CASSQGYYGYTF,TGTGCCAGCTCACAGGGTTACTATGGCTACACCTTC